This T cell receptor beta chain was captured by sequencing in a study of early T cells in non-severe SARS-CoV-2 infection. Overall study findings and caveats: Sequences matched to VDJdb favored anti-spike CD8 responses, while private and CD4 specificities were missed.

Attached unique molecular identifiers marked individual cDNA molecules. Each CDR3 protein is one row after TCRdb ran MiXCR on the 5' RACE reads. The sample shows approximately 100,000 distinct CDR3 sequences, approximately 14% of them seen only once. This clonotype occurred a few times. What it recognizes is unknown. The germline V gene has CDR1 SGHNT and CDR2 YENEEA. This CDR3 comprises 15 residues. The V segment lost 4 bases and the J segment 2 bases; nucleotides outside the gene matches: 4. Sequenced: whole blood. This chain connects TRBV11-3 to TRBJ2-2; 7 positions agree with TRBD1. The TCR was taken from an adult who was a healthcare worker with PCR-confirmed SARS-CoV-2 infection or an uninfected control (not recorded which). The CDR3 loop reads CASSSGQSNTGELFF. The CDR3 coding sequence is TGTGCCAGCAGCTCGGGACAGAGTAACACCGGGGAGCTGTTTTTT.